This TCR beta chain appears in the sequencing data of a study of T cells in Graves' hyperthyroidism and ophthalmopathy (dated by TCRdb to between 2018 and 2021). Notes on the research overall: Peripheral blood was collected at initial diagnosis, before any treatment. To identify TCR V-J signatures that set the groups apart, the researchers used a discovery cohort of 90 to 100 patients, made up of fewer than 50 with Graves' ophthalmopathy and about 55 with stable Graves' hyperthyroidism. Prospective prediction of ophthalmopathy was tested in an independent validation cohort consisting of about 19 hyperthyroidism patients and 15 or so patients who later progressed to ophthalmopathy. The approximately 100 discovery patients were randomly split 7:3 into training and test sets. The study also compared thyroid tissue and blood T-cell repertoires from about 6 Graves' hyperthyroidism patients. After blood sampling, hyperthyroidism patients were treated with methimazole at a starting dose of 30 mg daily, and ophthalmopathy patients were treated with high-dose intravenous methylprednisolone. The paper describes TCR Vbeta CDR3 sequencing of 135 peripheral blood samples, made up of fewer than 50 ophthalmopathy patients, around 78 hyperthyroidism patients and some 17 progressor patients.

Graves' hyperthyroidism was defined as stable when no progression to ophthalmopathy occurred over 18 months of follow-up. Hyperthyroidism patients were aged 18 to 65 years and newly diagnosed, with disease duration of less than 2 months. Patients with uncontrolled infections, other autoimmune diseases, pregnancy or lactation were excluded. Diagnoses were based on clinical symptoms, serum thyroxine and TRAb, thyroid ultrasound and orbital computed tomography. PBMCs were isolated from about 10 ml of fresh peripheral blood by Ficoll-Paque density gradient centrifugation. Total RNA was extracted using Trizol reagent, and RNA quality was assessed on an Agilent 2100 Bioanalyzer. The research as a whole found: A model built on a 13 V-J signature distinguished ophthalmopathy from stable hyperthyroidism, reaching over 85% sensitivity and 81.08% specificity in cross-validation and 80%/75% in testing. In validation, the model predicted progression to ophthalmopathy a median of roughly six months before onset, with over 55% sensitivity and almost 75% specificity. Sample size was not statistically predetermined, and blinding of investigators to group allocation was not performed. Most expanded thyroid clonotypes (frequency above 0.001) were also detected in blood, a finding suggesting that blood repertoires may reflect thyroid immune responses.

The sample holds many counts of this clonotype. Its antigen is still unknown. No base quality values were provided; no much bigger clone lies one nucleotide off. TCR beta CDR3 regions were amplified from RNA transcripts. A first-round RT-PCR of the TCR CDR3 used the HTBI primer set with the Qiagen OneStep RT-PCR kit. The libraries were constructed in a second round of multiplex PCR and then size-selected and purified. Sequencing of the libraries was done on an Illumina HiSeq2000 using paired-end 100 bp reads. As for the authors' bioinformatics: Raw data were processed with SOAPnuke, discarding reads with adapters, uncalled bases, mean Phred below 15, or no exact constant-primer or identifier match. High-quality paired reads were merged with COPE v1.2.5, and unique nucleotide sequences were defined as clonotypes. MiTCR v1.1 was used to align the clonotypes against IMGT TRBV, TRBD and TRBJ reference segments. Only V-J combinations with frequency above 0.0001, covering 99% to 99.2% of repertoires, were analysed. A TCS score was defined as the ratio between F50 (clonal expansion) and ExV (chaos), using BLOSUM62-based TCRdist between CDR3 peptides within each V-J. Welch's t-statistics and random forest reduced around 510 V-J features to about 13, which were used in a naive Bayes classifier (R e1071). TCRdb reprocessed the public reads (quality trimming at Q25 with fastp, clone calling with MiXCR) and kept in-frame beta chains. Merged by CDR3 protein, the rows form single entries marked with the most common genes and DNA. The V and J calls come from TCRdb's annotation, not from the publication. The sample table shows under 400,000 distinct CDR3 sequences, and around a quarter are seen once. Around 67% of the sample belongs to the ten largest clones.

CDR1 SNHLY and CDR2 FYNNEI are derived from the germline V gene. From the cysteine up to the phenylalanine, the CDR3 has a length of 11 residues. Left in the record is the CDR3 DNA by itself, 33 bases read in frame from the first base. V lost 7 bases and J lost 5 bases; the stretch between them is 8 bases long. Recombination joined TRBV2 with TRBJ1-1, with the D segment identity uncertain. Sequenced material: blood. This TCR was recovered from a man aged 50-60 years with Graves' hyperthyroidism. The encoded CDR3 is CASIAGTEAFF. At the DNA level, the sequence is TGTGCCAGCATCGCGGGGACTGAAGCTTTCTTT.